The subject of this entry is one TCR beta chain. Its cognate antigen is unknown. Mismatch with germline at one junction end may stem from a read error. The sample comes from a study of prognosis after radiotherapy for stage I lung cancer. The wider study: The radiotherapy was SBRT split into 3 to 5 fractions, giving a biologically effective dose of at least 100 Gy. No patient had concurrent therapy with stereotactic body radiotherapy.

General study results and limits: Unique TCR clone counts fell after stereotactic body radiation therapy, median 10,088 versus 6,861. The authors reported that TRBV and TRBJ gene usage differed between patients with and without metastases.

Starting from genomic DNA, TCR beta CDR3 was amplified through two-round multiplex PCR. Primers were specific to each TRBV and TRBJ gene in first-round PCR. TCRdb used MiXCR to reprocess the multiplex PCR reads, holding one entry per CDR3 protein. The sample includes around 56,000 distinct CDR3 sequences, 26% of them seen just once. This CDR3 has 13 residues. In germline, CDR1 is MNHNS, CDR2 SASEGT. Source: PBMCs, taken before or after stereotactic body radiation therapy (not recorded which). This chain connects TRBV6-1 to TRBJ1-6, with D perhaps TRBD1 (5 bases). The origin of this receptor is a donor of 50 years or more with non-small cell lung cancer. CDR3 loop: CASSAGSGSPPDF. CDR3 sequence (DNA): TGTGCCAGCAGTGCAGGGTCTGGTTCACCCCCCGACTTT.